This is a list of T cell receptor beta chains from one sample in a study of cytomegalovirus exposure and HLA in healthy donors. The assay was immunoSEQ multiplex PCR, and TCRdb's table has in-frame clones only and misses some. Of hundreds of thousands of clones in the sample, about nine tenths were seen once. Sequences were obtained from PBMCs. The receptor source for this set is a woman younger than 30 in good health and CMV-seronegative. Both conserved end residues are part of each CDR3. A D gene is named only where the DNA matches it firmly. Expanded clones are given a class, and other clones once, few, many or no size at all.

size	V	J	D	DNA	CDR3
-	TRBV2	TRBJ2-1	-	TGTGCCAGCAGCCGGGACTTATCCAGGGAGCAGTTCTTC	CASSRDLSREQFF
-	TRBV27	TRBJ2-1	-	TGTGCCAGCGCCCCGATCGGAGGGTCCTACAATGAGCAGTTCTTC	CASAPIGGSYNEQFF
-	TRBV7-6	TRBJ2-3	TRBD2	TGTGCCAGCAGCCCAGGACTAGCGGGGCAAGAACTCACAGATACGCAGTATTTT	CASSPGLAGQELTDTQYF
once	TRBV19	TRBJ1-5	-	TGTGCCAGTAGTATAGCCTGGCAGGGAATGGATCAGCCCCAGCATTTT	CASSIAWQGMDQPQHF
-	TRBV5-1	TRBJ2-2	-	TGCGCCAGCAGCCCCCCAGGGACCGGGGAGCTGTTTTTT	CASSPPGTGELFF
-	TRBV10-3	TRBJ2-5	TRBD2	TGTGCCATCAGTGAGGGACTAGCGGGGCAAGAGACCCAGTACTTC	CAISEGLAGQETQYF
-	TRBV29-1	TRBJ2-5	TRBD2	TGCAGCGTTGAATTAGCGGGGAACCAAGAGACCCAGTACTTC	CSVELAGNQETQYF
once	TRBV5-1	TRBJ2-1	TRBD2	TGCGCCAGCAACTTACGGGACTACCCATCCTACAATGAGCAGTTCTTC	CASNLRDYPSYNEQFF
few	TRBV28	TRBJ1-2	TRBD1	TGTGCCAGCAGTTCATTTCGACAGGGGCGCTACACCTTC	CASSSFRQGRYTF
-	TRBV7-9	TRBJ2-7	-	TGTGCCAGCAGCCCAGAGGCGAAGGTCTACGAGCAGTACTTC	CASSPEAKVYEQYF
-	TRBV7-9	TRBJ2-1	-	TGTGCCAGCAGCTTTACTAACAATGAGCAGTTCTTC	CASSFTNNEQFF
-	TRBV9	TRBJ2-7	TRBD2	TGTGCCAGCAGCGCCTCTAGCGGGAGGCGCTACGAGCAGTACTTC	CASSASSGRRYEQYF
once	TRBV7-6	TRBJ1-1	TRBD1	TGTGCCAGCAGCTCCTACAGGGGGAGGAACACTGAAGCTTTCTTT	CASSSYRGRNTEAFF
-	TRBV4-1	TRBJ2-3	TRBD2	TGCGCCAGCAGCCACGGGACTAGCGGGAACACAGATACGCAGTATTTT	CASSHGTSGNTDTQYF
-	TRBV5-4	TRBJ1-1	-	TGTGCCAGCACCACAGGGAGGAACACTGAAGCTTTCTTT	CASTTGRNTEAFF
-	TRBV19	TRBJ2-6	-	TGTGCCAGTAGTCCCCAGATCTCTGGGGCCAACGTCCTGACTTTC	CASSPQISGANVLTF
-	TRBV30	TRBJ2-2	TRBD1	TGTGCCTGGGACAGGGGGCAGGGCACCGGGGAGCTGTTTTTT	CAWDRGQGTGELFF
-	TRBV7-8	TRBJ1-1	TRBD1	TGTGCCAGCAGCTTAGCGGGGTGGGCAGGGGGGAACACTGAAGCTTTCTTT	CASSLAGWAGGNTEAFF
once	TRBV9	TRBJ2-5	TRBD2	TGTGCCAGCAGCGTAGGACTAGCGGGAGGGAGGGAGACCCAGTACTTC	CASSVGLAGGRETQYF
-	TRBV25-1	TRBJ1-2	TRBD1	TGTGCCAGCAGTGAATATGCCGGGACAGGGGGCGCGGGCTACACCTTC	CASSEYAGTGGAGYTF
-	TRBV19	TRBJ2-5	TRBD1	TGTGCCAGTCGGGACAGGGGAGAGACCCAGTACTTC	CASRDRGETQYF
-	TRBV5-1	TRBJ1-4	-	TGCGCCAGCAGATCCAGCGGTGCAACTAATGAAAAACTGTTTTTT	CASRSSGATNEKLFF
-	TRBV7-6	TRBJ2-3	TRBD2	TGTGCCAGCAGCGCCCGGGGACTAGACACAGATACGCAGTATTTT	CASSARGLDTDTQYF
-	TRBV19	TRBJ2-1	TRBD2	TGTGCCAGTATAGGGCGGGGGAAATTGAATGAGCAGTTCTTC	CASIGRGKLNEQFF
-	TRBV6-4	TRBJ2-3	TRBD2	TGTGCCAGCAGTGACCGAGCGGGAGGTACAGATACGCAGTATTTT	CASSDRAGGTDTQYF
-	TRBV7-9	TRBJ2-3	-	TGTGCCAGCAGCTTAGACCCGGGGGATACGCAGTATTTT	CASSLDPGDTQYF
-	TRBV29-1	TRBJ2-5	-	TGCAGCTTCAGGGGGGCGGGGGAGACCCAGTACTTC	CSFRGAGETQYF
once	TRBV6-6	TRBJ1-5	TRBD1	TGTGCCAGCACCAAGGGACAGGGAGTAAATCAGCCCCAGCATTTT	CASTKGQGVNQPQHF
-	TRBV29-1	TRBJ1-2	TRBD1	TGCAGCGCCCAGGGGGCACAGCATAATGGCTACACCTTC	CSAQGAQHNGYTF
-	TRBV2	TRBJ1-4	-	TGTGCCAGCAGTGAGGGGGGAATGGGAGAAAAACTGTTTTTT	CASSEGGMGEKLFF
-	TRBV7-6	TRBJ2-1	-	TGTGCCAGCAGCCCCGATCCAGGGGTCGATGAGCAGTTCTTC	CASSPDPGVDEQFF
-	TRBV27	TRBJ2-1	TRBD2	TGTGCCAGCAGTCCCACTAGCGGGGGGTCCCGGAGGCGGTTCTTC	CASSPTSGGSRRRFF
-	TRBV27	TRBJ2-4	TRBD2	TGTGCCAGCAGTGCCTTAAGATTGGGGCAGGGCGGGAGGTTAGCCAAAAACATTCAGTACTTC	CASSALRLGQGGRLAKNIQYF
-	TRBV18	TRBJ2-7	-	TGTGCCAGCTCACAGGGGCAGAAAGCCTACGAGCAGTACTTC	CASSQGQKAYEQYF
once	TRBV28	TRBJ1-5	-	TGTGCCAGCAGTTTAACGCGGGGTGCGGGAGTACAGCCCCAGCATTTT	CASSLTRGAGVQPQHF
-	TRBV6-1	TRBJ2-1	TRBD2	TGTGCCAGCAGTGAGCCACCGGGACTAGCGGGATATAGTGAGCAGTTCTTC	CASSEPPGLAGYSEQFF
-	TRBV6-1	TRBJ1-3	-	TGTGCCAGCATAGTGTGGAGAGGCTCTGGAAACACCATATATTTT	CASIVWRGSGNTIYF
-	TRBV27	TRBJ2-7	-	TGTGCCAGCAGGTCAGGCTACGAGCAGTACTTC	CASRSGYEQYF
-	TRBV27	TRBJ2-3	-	TGTGCCAGCAGTTTAGGACAAGGCACAGATACGCAGTATTTT	CASSLGQGTDTQYF
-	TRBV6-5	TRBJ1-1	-	TGTGCCAGCAGTTCCCTACTAAACACTGAAGCTTTCTTT	CASSSLLNTEAFF
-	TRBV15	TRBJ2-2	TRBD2	TGTGCCACCCTTTTTCGGGGGGAATCCGCGAACACCGGGGAGCTGTTTTTT	CATLFRGESANTGELFF
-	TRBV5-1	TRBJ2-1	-	TGCGCCAGCAGCTTGGCGTACAGCTCCTACAATGAGCAGTTCTTC	CASSLAYSSYNEQFF
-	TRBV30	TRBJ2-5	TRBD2	TGTGCCTGGAGTGCCAACTTGCGGGGGGCCGGAGAGACCCAGTACTTC	CAWSANLRGAGETQYF
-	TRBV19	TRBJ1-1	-	TGTGCCAGTAGTGACAGGAGGATGAACACTGAAGCTTTCTTT	CASSDRRMNTEAFF
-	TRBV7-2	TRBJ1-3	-	TGTGCCAGCAGCTTAGAACTGATCTCTGGAAACACCATATATTTT	CASSLELISGNTIYF
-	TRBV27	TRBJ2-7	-	TGTGCCAGGGGGAGGAGGAGCTCCTACGAGCAGTACTTC	CARGRRSSYEQYF
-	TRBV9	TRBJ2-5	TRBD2	TGTGCCAGCAGCGTAGCAGCGGGGGGGCAAGAGACCCAGTACTTC	CASSVAAGGQETQYF
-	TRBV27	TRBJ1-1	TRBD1	TGTGCCAGCAGACCCCTGACAGGGGCCTACGGTGAAGCTTTCTTT	CASRPLTGAYGEAFF
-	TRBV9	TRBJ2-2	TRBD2	TGTGCCAGCAGCGGAGGACTAGCGAAGAACACCGGGGAGCTGTTTTTT	CASSGGLAKNTGELFF